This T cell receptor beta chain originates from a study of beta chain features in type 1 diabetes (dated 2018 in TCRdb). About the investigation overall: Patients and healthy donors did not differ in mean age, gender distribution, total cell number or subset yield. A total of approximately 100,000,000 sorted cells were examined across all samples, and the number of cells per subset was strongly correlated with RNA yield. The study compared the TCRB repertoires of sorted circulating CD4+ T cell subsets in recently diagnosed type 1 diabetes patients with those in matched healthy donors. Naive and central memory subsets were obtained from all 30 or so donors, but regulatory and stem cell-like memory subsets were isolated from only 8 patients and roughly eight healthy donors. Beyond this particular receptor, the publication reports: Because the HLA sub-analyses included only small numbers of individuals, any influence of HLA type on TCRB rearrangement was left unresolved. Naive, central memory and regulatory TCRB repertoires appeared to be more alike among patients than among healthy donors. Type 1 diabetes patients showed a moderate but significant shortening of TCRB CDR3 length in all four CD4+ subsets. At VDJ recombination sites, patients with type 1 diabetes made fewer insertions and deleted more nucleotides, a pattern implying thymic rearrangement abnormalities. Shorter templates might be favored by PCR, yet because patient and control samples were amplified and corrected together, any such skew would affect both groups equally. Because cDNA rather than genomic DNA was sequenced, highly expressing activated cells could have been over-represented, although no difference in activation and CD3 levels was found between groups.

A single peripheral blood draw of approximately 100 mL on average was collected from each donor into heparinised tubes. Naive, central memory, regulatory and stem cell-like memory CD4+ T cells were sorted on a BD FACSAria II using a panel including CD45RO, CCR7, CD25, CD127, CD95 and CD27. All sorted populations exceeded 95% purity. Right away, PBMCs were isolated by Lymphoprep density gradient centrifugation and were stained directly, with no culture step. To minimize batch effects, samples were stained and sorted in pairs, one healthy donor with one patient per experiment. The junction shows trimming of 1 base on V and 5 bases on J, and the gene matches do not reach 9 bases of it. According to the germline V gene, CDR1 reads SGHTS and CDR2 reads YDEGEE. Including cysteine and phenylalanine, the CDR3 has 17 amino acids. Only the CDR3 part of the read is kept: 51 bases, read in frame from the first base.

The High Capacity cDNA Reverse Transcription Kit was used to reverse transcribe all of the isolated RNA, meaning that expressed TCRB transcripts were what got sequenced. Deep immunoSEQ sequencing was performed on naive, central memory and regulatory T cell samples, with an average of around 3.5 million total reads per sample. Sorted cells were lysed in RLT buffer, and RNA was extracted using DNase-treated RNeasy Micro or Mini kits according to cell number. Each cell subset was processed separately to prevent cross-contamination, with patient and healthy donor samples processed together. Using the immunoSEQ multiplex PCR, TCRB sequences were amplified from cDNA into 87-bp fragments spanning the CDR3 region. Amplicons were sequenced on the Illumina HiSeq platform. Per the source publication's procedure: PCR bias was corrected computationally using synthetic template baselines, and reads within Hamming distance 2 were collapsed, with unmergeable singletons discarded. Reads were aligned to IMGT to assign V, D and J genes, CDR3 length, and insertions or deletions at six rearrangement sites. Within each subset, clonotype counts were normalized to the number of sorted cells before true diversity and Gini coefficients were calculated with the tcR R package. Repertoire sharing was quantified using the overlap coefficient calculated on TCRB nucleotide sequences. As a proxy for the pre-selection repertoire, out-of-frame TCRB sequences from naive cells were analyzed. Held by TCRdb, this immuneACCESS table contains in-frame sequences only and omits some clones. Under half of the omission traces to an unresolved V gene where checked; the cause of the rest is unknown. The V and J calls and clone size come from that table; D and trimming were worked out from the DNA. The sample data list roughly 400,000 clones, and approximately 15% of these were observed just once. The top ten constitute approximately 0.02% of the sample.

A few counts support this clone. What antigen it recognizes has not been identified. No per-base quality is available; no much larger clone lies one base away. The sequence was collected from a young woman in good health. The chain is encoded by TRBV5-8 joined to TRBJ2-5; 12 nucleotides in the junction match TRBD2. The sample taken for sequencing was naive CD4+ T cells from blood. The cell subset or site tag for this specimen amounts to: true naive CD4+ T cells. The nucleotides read TGTGCCAGCAGCTTGACATCGACTAGCGGGAGTGGGGAGACCCAGTACTTC. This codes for CASSLTSTSGSGETQYF.